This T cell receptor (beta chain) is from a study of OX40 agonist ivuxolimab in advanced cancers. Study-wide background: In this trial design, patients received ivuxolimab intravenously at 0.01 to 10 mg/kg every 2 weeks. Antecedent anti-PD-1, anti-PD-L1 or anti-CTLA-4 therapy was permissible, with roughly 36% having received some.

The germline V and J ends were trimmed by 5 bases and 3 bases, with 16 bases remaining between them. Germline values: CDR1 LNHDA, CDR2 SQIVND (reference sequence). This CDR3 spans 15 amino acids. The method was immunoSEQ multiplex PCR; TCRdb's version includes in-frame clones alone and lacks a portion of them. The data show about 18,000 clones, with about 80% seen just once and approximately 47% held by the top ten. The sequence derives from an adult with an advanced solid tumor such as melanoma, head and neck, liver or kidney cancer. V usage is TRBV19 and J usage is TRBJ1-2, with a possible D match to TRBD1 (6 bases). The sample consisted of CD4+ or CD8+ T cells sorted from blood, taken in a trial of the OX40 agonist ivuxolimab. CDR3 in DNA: TGTGCCAGTAGTGTTACAGGGAAAAACTACTATGGCTACACCTTC. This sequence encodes CASSVTGKNYYGYTF. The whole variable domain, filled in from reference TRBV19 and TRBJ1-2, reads DGGITQSPKYLFRKEGQNVTLSCEQNLNHDAMYWYRQDPGQGLRLIYYSQIVNDFQKGDIAEGYSVSREKKESFPLTVTSAQKNPTAFYLCASSVTGKNYYGYTFGSGTRLTVV.